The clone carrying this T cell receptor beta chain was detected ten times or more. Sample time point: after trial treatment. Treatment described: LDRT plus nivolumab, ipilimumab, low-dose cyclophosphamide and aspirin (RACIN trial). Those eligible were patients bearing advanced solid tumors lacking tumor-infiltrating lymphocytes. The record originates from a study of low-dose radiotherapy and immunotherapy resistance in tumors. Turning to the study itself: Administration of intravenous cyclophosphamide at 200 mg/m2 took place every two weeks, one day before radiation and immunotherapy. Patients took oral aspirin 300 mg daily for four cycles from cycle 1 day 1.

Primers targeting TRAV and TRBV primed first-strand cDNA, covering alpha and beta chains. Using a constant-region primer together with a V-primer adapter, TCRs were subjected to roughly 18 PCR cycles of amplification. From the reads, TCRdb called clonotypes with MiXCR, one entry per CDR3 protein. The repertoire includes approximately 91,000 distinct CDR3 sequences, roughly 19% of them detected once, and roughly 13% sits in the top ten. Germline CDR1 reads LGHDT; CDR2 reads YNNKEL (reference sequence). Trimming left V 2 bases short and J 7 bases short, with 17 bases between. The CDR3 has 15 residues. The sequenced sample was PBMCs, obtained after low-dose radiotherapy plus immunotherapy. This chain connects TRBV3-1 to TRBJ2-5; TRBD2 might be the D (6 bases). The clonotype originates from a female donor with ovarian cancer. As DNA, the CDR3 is TGTGCCAGCAGCCAATCATCCGGGACTGGGGGGACCCAGTACTTC. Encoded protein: CASSQSSGTGGTQYF.